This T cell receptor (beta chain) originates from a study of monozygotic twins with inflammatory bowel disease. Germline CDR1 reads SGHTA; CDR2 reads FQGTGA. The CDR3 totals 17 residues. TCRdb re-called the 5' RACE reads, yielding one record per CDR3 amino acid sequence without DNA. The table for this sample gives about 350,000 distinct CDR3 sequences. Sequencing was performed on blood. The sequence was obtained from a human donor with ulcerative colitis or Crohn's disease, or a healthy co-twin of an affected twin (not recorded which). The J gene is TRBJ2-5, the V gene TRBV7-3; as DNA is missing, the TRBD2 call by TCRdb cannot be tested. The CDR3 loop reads CASSLDGPSGIQETQYF.